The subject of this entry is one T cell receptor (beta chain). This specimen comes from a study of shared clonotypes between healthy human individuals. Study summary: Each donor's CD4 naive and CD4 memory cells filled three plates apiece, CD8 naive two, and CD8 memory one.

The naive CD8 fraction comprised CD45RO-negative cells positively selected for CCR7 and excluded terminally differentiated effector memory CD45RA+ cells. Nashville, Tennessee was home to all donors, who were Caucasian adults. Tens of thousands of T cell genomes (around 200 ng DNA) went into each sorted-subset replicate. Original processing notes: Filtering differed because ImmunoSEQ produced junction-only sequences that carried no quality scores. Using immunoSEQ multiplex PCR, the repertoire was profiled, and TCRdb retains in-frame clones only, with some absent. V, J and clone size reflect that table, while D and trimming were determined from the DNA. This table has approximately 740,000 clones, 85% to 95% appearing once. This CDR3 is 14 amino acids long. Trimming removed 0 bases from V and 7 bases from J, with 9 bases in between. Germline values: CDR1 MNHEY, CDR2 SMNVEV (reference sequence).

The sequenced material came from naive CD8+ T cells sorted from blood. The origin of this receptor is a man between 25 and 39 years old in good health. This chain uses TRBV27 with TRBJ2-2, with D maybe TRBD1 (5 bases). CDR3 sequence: CASSLSQGHGELFF. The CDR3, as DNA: TGTGCCAGCAGTTTATCGCAAGGACACGGGGAGCTGTTTTTT.